One sample yielded the 25 T cell receptor beta chains listed below, sequenced in a study of neurological immune-mediated disorders. TCRdb recomputed calls from the 5' RACE reads with MiXCR, one row per CDR3 protein. The table records 87,000 or so distinct CDR3 sequences, around 3.5% of them present only once. The sample comprised PBMCs. Every receptor here comes from a woman aged 45-65 years with multiple sclerosis.

This clonotype was counted many times. The chain has TRBV12-3 or TRBV12-4 and TRBJ2-5; D uncertain. This CDR3 contains 13 residues. V was trimmed by 3 bases and J by 5 bases, leaving 10 bases between them. The DNA of the CDR3 is TGTGCCAGCAGTTTTGGATTGGAGGAGACCCAGTACTTC. It specifies CASSFGLEETQYF.

The sample holds many counts of this clonotype. The chain employs TRBV13 and TRBJ2-7; 10 bases line up with TRBD1. V lost 2 bases to trimming and J lost 2 bases; unmatched junction nucleotides: 3. Germline V lookup: CDR1 PRHDT, CDR2 FYEKMQ (reference sequence). The CDR3 has 15 amino acids. The CDR3 protein is CASSLWDRGTYEQYF. The CDR3 DNA reads TGTGCCAGCAGCTTATGGGACAGGGGAACCTACGAGCAGTACTTC. The whole variable domain, remainder taken from reference TRBV13 and TRBJ2-7, is AAGVIQSPRHLIKEKRETATLKCYPIPRHDTVYWYQQGPGQDPQFLISFYEKMQSDKGSIPDRFSAQQFSDYHSELNMSSLELGDSALYFCASSLWDRGTYEQYFGPGTRLTVT.

This clonotype occurred many times. The chain recombines TRBV9 with TRBJ2-1, with TRBD1 as a possible D gene (6 bases). This CDR3 is built from 14 residues. CDR1 is SGDLS, CDR2 YYNGEE, per germline. Trimming pared 1 base from V and 2 bases from J, leaving 7 bases between. The DNA for the CDR3 is TGTGCCAGCAGCGTACAGGGGCCCTACAATGAGCAGTTCTTC. It yields the protein CASSVQGPYNEQFF.

This clonotype occurred many times. This chain uses TRBV5-6 with TRBJ1-2; D might be TRBD1 (6 bases). Trimming left V 2 bases short and J 4 bases short, with 27 bases between. CDR1 is SGHDT and CDR2 is YYEEEE in the germline V gene. The CDR3 covers 19 residues. The CDR3 region has the DNA TGTGCCAGCAGCTTTAGGTTCCTATCGGGGGGCGCAGGGAGCTATGGCTACACCTTC. Translating it yields CASSFRFLSGGAGSYGYTF. The entire variable domain, with the rest obtained from reference TRBV5-6 and TRBJ1-2, is as follows: DAGVTQSPTHLIKTRGQQVTLRCSPKSGHDTVSWYQQALGQGPQFIFQYYEEEERQRGNFPDRFSGHQFPNYSSELNVNALLLGDSALYLCASSFRFLSGGAGSYGYTFGSGTRLTVV.

The table lists this clonotype with many counts. Relative to the germline gene, one junction end is altered; a read error may explain this. The gene calls are TRBV25-1 and TRBJ2-5; a possible D gene is TRBD2 (6 bases). The CDR3 spans 15 residues. Germline V gene data show CDR1 as MGHDK and CDR2 as SYGVNS. Here the CDR3 DNA reads TGTGCCAGCAGTCTCCGAGGAGGAGGGCTCGAGACCCAGCACTTC. Translated, it gives CASSLRGGGLETQHF.

This clonotype was seen repeatedly, ten times or more. The chain is built from TRBV12-3 or TRBV12-4 and TRBJ1-4; TRBD1 agrees at 9 bases. This CDR3 is 16 amino acids long. The V gene end was trimmed by 6 bases and the J gene end by 4 bases; junction bases not matched to a gene: 9. This CDR3 is CASRAPQGAFNEKLFF. The DNA of the CDR3 is TGTGCCAGCAGAGCCCCACAGGGGGCGTTTAATGAAAAACTGTTTTTT.

This clonotype was seen at least ten times. The chain joins TRBV5-1 to TRBJ1-1; 8 bases are shared with TRBD1. This CDR3 has 13 residues. After removal of 4 bases from V and 6 bases from J, the junction contained 5 bases not matched to a gene. Germline loops: CDR1 SGHRS, CDR2 YFSETQ. This CDR3 is CASSTGQGPEAFF. The CDR3 DNA is TGCGCCAGCAGCACAGGACAGGGCCCTGAAGCTTTCTTT.

This clonotype was seen repeatedly, ten times or more. The V gene is TRBV5-5, the J gene TRBJ2-3; a weak D match, TRBD1 (5 bases). The CDR3 has 14 residues. V lost 0 bases and J 4 bases, leaving 9 bases between the germline ends. CDR1 and CDR2 (germline): SGHKS, YYEKEE (reference sequence). CDR3 amino acids: CASSLDTGADTQYF. CDR3 coding DNA: TGTGCCAGCAGCTTGGATACAGGCGCAGATACGCAGTATTTT. The complete variable domain, with remaining parts taken from reference TRBV5-5 and TRBJ2-3, reads DAGVTQSPTHLIKTRGQQVTLRCSPISGHKSVSWYQQVLGQGPQFIFQYYEKEERGRGNFPDRFSARQFPNYSSELNVNALLLGDSALYLCASSLDTGADTQYFGPGTRLTVL.

This clonotype came up many times. The chain joins TRBV20-1 to TRBJ1-4, with D possibly TRBD1 on 5 matching bases. CDR1 DFQATT and CDR2 SNEGSKA come from the germline V gene (reference sequence). V dropped 3 bases and J dropped 7 bases, with 9 bases sitting between them. CDR3 length: 12 amino acids. The CDR3 coding sequence is TGCAGTGCTAGGGGACGCGCTGAAAAACTGTTTTTT. Protein: CSARGRAEKLFF.

Many counts were recorded for this clonotype. The chain joins TRBV7-2 to TRBJ2-7; 7 bases are shared with TRBD1. J lost 2 bases, V lost 2 bases, and 3 bases had no gene match. The CDR3 has 14 amino acids. CDR1 and CDR2 (germline): SGHTA, FQGNSA. The DNA for the CDR3 is TGTGCCAGCAGCTTAAAAGGACAGGCCTACGAGCAGTACTTC. It codes for CASSLKGQAYEQYF.

This clonotype was counted ten times or more. The chain joins TRBV6-5 to TRBJ2-3; D is undetermined. Germline V gene data show CDR1 as MNHEY and CDR2 as SVGAGI. CDR3 length: 15 residues. Deletions cut 2 bases from V and 2 bases from J, with 11 bases between. In DNA, the CDR3 is TGTGCCAGCAGTTACAACAGTCTCCACACAGATACGCAGTATTTT. Translating it yields CASSYNSLHTDTQYF.

Many counts were recorded for this clonotype. The CDR3 region has the DNA TGCAGTGCTCCCACGACTAGCGGGGGGACGGGGGAGCAGTACTTC. The encoded protein is CSAPTTSGGTGEQYF. The chain combines TRBV20-1 with TRBJ2-7, with TRBD2 matching over 13 bases. This CDR3 comprises 15 residues. Germline CDR1 is DFQATT and CDR2 is SNEGSKA (reference sequence). Germline trimming cut 5 bases from V and 7 bases from J; bases unmatched to any gene: 11.

This clonotype has a count of ten or more. CDR3 region: CASSLAPAGGQPQHF. The DNA for the CDR3 is TGTGCCAGCAGTTTAGCGCCCGCAGGGGGTCAGCCCCAGCATTTT. The chain carries TRBV12-3 or TRBV12-4 and TRBJ1-5, with 7 bases lining up with TRBD1. This CDR3 has 15 residues. V lost 0 bases, J lost 6 bases, and 5 bases stayed unmatched.

This clonotype was counted many times. V usage is TRBV11-2 and J usage is TRBJ2-7; 15 positions agree with TRBD2. Trimming at V came to 5 bases and at J to 2 bases, leaving 1 base not matched to a gene. The CDR3 is 15 amino acids. Per germline, CDR1 SGHAT and CDR2 FQNNGV. DNA of the CDR3: TGTGCCAGCAGCGGGACTAGCGGGGGGCCCTACGAGCAGTACTTC. Protein: CASSGTSGGPYEQYF.

In its sample, this clonotype was seen a few times. CDR3 coding DNA: TGTGCCAGCGCCCCGGGCGTCGTCAATGAGCAGTTCTTC. Translated: CASAPGVVNEQFF. The V gene is TRBV7-6, the J gene TRBJ2-1; D is undetermined. This CDR3 comprises 13 residues. V shed 8 bases and J shed 6 bases, with 14 bases lying between them. The germline V gene has CDR1 SGHVS and CDR2 FNYEAQ.

This clonotype was recorded at least ten times. V and J are TRBV20-1 and TRBJ1-5, with 7 bases lining up with TRBD1. Germline lookup yields CDR1 DFQATT and CDR2 SNEGSKA (reference sequence). The junction had 4 bases not matched to a gene; V was cut back by 4 bases and J by 4 bases. CDR3 length: 13 residues. CDR3: CSAKNRGNQPQHF. The CDR3 DNA reads TGCAGTGCTAAGAACAGGGGAAATCAGCCCCAGCATTTT.

The sample holds many counts of this clonotype. The rearrangement uses TRBV4-2 and TRBJ2-1; 10 nucleotides agree with TRBD2. J lost 7 bases, V lost 0 bases, and 3 bases had no gene match. Germline values: CDR1 LGHNA, CDR2 YNFKEQ. The CDR3 runs to 15 residues. This chain's CDR3 is CASSQELAGLNEQFF. The DNA for the CDR3 is TGTGCCAGCAGCCAAGAACTAGCGGGGTTAAATGAGCAGTTCTTC.

The chain uses TRBV12-3 or TRBV12-4 and TRBJ1-3; the D is unclear. CDR3 length: 17 amino acids. V lost 6 bases to trimming and J lost 3 bases, with 21 bases between them. The chain's CDR3 is CASSRSSRVLVGNTIYF. The CDR3, as DNA: TGTGCCAGCAGCCGCTCATCCAGAGTTCTTGTTGGAAACACCATATATTTT.

This clonotype occurred many times. CDR3 bases: TGCGCCAGCAGCCCCGGACGGGGAGTTAACTCTGGAAACACCATATATTTT. Protein: CASSPGRGVNSGNTIYF. The V gene is TRBV5-1, the J gene TRBJ1-3; D unresolved. This CDR3 comprises 17 residues. The V gene lost 4 bases and the J gene lost 0 bases, with 17 bases spanning the gap. Germline V lookup: CDR1 SGHRS, CDR2 YFSETQ.

In this sample, this clonotype turned up many times. The V and J genes are TRBV7-2 and TRBJ2-5; weak D call: TRBD2 (5 bases). This CDR3 is built from 13 residues. The V end was cut by 4 bases, the J end by 4 bases, with 10 bases between. CDR1 and CDR2 (germline): SGHTA, FQGNSA. The CDR3 protein is CASSSRRGETQYF. In nucleotides, the CDR3 is TGTGCCAGCAGCTCCCGACGGGGAGAGACCCAGTACTTC.

This clonotype was detected ten times or more. V is TRBV9 and J is TRBJ2-7, with D possibly being TRBD1 (6 bases). This CDR3 has 14 amino acids. The germline V and J ends were trimmed by 4 bases and 2 bases, with 13 bases remaining between them. Germline V gene data show CDR1 as SGDLS and CDR2 as YYNGEE. CDR3 sequence: CASSPRDKAYEQYF. CDR3 in DNA: TGTGCCAGCAGCCCCCGGGACAAAGCCTACGAGCAGTACTTC.

This clonotype occurred many times. The rearrangement links TRBV12-5 to TRBJ1-2; 7 bases are shared with TRBD1. Losses at the gene ends were 4 bases for V and 5 bases for J; bases not matched to a gene: 4. The CDR3 spans 13 residues. CDR1 is LGHNT and CDR2 is FRNRAP in the germline V gene. The CDR3 here is CASGYPTGYGYTF. CDR3 coding DNA: TGTGCTAGTGGTTATCCGACAGGGTATGGCTACACCTTC.

This clonotype was seen ten or more times. The chain is built from TRBV6-1 and TRBJ1-2; D might be TRBD1 (5 bases). The V gene lost 0 bases and the J gene lost 5 bases, with 13 bases spanning the gap. The germline V gene has CDR1 MNHNS and CDR2 SASEGT. This CDR3 is built from 15 residues. The CDR3 bases are TGTGCCAGCAGTGAAGCCACCGGGACGGCATATGGCTACACCTTC. Encoded protein: CASSEATGTAYGYTF.

This clonotype was recorded many times. The chain uses TRBV3-1 and TRBJ2-1; perhaps TRBD2 as D (5 bases). This CDR3 comprises 12 residues. Trimming stripped 3 bases from V and 15 bases from J, with 15 bases between. CDR1 is LGHDT and CDR2 is YNNKEL in the germline V gene (reference sequence). The CDR3 coding sequence is TGTGCCAGCAGCCACTTACACGGGGTGGGGTTCTTC. This encodes CASSHLHGVGFF.

This clonotype was detected a few times. The chain employs TRBV6-5 and TRBJ2-3; 13 nucleotides match TRBD2. This CDR3 is built from 19 residues. V trimming: 6 bases; J trimming: 0 bases; junction bases outside the gene matches: 12. In germline, CDR1 is MNHEY, CDR2 SVGAGI. The CDR3 nucleotides read TGTGCCAGCAGCCGACTAGCGGGGGGCCCTGAAGCTAGCACAGATACGCAGTATTTT. Translation gives CASSRLAGGPEASTDTQYF.